Listed below are T cell receptor beta chains from one sample, sequenced in a study of blood T cells in healthy people across ages. Via MiXCR, TCRdb re-called the 5' RACE reads, giving one row per CDR3 protein. The sample consists of hundreds of thousands of distinct CDR3 sequences, approximately 30% of them appearing once. Sequenced sample: blood. The receptors derive from an elderly woman in good health. Each CDR3 is given with its conserved first and last residue. A D gene is named only where the DNA matches it firmly. Part of the rows lack a size; the others show once, few, many or a class for expanded clones.

clone size: many
J gene: TRBJ2-3
D gene: TRBD1
V gene: TRBV7-2
CDR3 protein: CASSIQQGPDTQYF
CDR3 DNA: TGTGCCAGCAGTATTCAACAGGGGCCAGATACGCAGTATTTT

clone size: many
J gene: TRBJ2-3
D gene: -
V gene: TRBV2
CDR3 protein: CASSEGYTDTQYF
CDR3 DNA: TGTGCCAGCAGTGAGGGGTACACAGATACGCAGTATTTT

clone size: -
J gene: TRBJ1-5
D gene: TRBD1
V gene: TRBV6-5
CDR3 protein: CASSYSGQGGVNQPQHF
CDR3 DNA: TGTGCCAGCAGTTACTCGGGTCAGGGGGGGGTCAATCAGCCCCAGCATTTT

clone size: -
J gene: TRBJ2-1
D gene: -
V gene: TRBV20-1
CDR3 protein: CSARDPLVGPNYNEQFF
CDR3 DNA: TGCAGTGCTAGAGATCCGTTAGTAGGGCCGAACTACAATGAGCAGTTCTTC

clone size: -
J gene: TRBJ1-3
D gene: -
V gene: TRBV20-1
CDR3 protein: CSAPDSSGNTIYF
CDR3 DNA: TGCAGTGCTCCGGACAGCTCTGGAAACACCATATATTTT

clone size: many
J gene: TRBJ2-7
D gene: -
V gene: TRBV6-1
CDR3 protein: CASSAAPPGEQYF
CDR3 DNA: TGTGCCAGCAGTGCGGCCCCCCCGGGTGAGCAGTACTTC

clone size: many
J gene: TRBJ2-3
D gene: -
V gene: TRBV5-1
CDR3 protein: CASSLGHGRLGDTQYF
CDR3 DNA: TGCGCCAGCAGCTTAGGACACGGCCGGCTGGGAGATACGCAGTATTTT

clone size: many
J gene: TRBJ2-1
D gene: -
V gene: TRBV5-1
CDR3 protein: CASSWGATDEQFF
CDR3 DNA: TGCGCCAGCAGCTGGGGGGCTACGGATGAGCAGTTCTTC

clone size: -
J gene: TRBJ2-1
D gene: TRBD2
V gene: TRBV20-1
CDR3 protein: CSASRAAGGQAEQFF
CDR3 DNA: TGCAGTGCTAGCCGTGCGGCGGGGGGGCAGGCTGAGCAGTTCTTC

clone size: many
J gene: TRBJ2-7
D gene: -
V gene: TRBV4-1
CDR3 protein: CASSAPGGLAYEQYF
CDR3 DNA: TGCGCCAGCAGCGCCCCCGGGGGACTTGCCTACGAGCAGTACTTC

clone size: many
J gene: TRBJ2-2
D gene: TRBD2
V gene: TRBV4-3
CDR3 protein: CASSQAVAGGTGELFF
CDR3 DNA: TGCGCCAGCAGCCAAGCTGTAGCGGGGGGCACCGGGGAGCTGTTTTTT

clone size: -
J gene: TRBJ2-7
D gene: TRBD2
V gene: TRBV7-9
CDR3 protein: CASSTGGGLYEQYF
CDR3 DNA: TGTGCCAGCTCCACGGGCGGGGGGCTATACGAGCAGTACTTC

clone size: -
J gene: TRBJ1-2
D gene: TRBD1
V gene: TRBV29-1
CDR3 protein: CSVTQGARDGYTF
CDR3 DNA: TGCAGCGTAACACAGGGGGCTAGGGATGGCTACACCTTC

clone size: many
J gene: TRBJ2-3
D gene: -
V gene: TRBV7-3
CDR3 protein: CASSSLAGAGDTQYF
CDR3 DNA: TGTGCCAGCAGCTCCCTGGCGGGGGCCGGGGATACGCAGTATTTT

clone size: many
J gene: TRBJ2-1
D gene: TRBD2
V gene: TRBV20-1
CDR3 protein: CSAGAGRSNNEQFF
CDR3 DNA: TGCAGTGCGGGAGCGGGGAGATCTAACAATGAGCAGTTCTTC

clone size: few
J gene: TRBJ2-3
D gene: TRBD2
V gene: TRBV6-2/TRBV6-3
CDR3 protein: CASSFTGTSSEEYF
CDR3 DNA: TGTGCCAGCAGTTTCACCGGGACTAGTAGCGAAGAGTATTTT

clone size: -
J gene: TRBJ2-1
D gene: TRBD2
V gene: TRBV13
CDR3 protein: CASSLGLGEGYNEQFF
CDR3 DNA: TGTGCCAGCAGCTTAGGTCTGGGGGAGGGCTACAATGAGCAGTTCTTC

clone size: many
J gene: TRBJ1-2
D gene: -
V gene: TRBV12-3/TRBV12-4
CDR3 protein: CASSPTVVLNYGYTF
CDR3 DNA: TGTGCCAGCAGTCCTACAGTAGTCCTTAACTATGGCTACACCTTC

clone size: -
J gene: TRBJ1-1
D gene: -
V gene: TRBV7-9
CDR3 protein: CASSLGKGTEAFF
CDR3 DNA: TGTGCCAGCAGCTTAGGCAAGGGCACTGAAGCTTTCTTT

clone size: -
J gene: TRBJ2-1
D gene: -
V gene: TRBV5-1
CDR3 protein: CASSWSWGGLDEQFF
CDR3 DNA: TGCGCCAGCAGCTGGTCCTGGGGGGGCCTGGATGAGCAGTTCTTC

clone size: once
J gene: TRBJ2-6
D gene: -
V gene: TRBV28
CDR3 protein: CASSRTRTSSGTNVLTF
CDR3 DNA: TGTGCCAGCAGTCGCACTCGGACCAGCTCTGGGACCAACGTCCTGACTTTC

clone size: many
J gene: TRBJ2-5
D gene: -
V gene: TRBV5-6
CDR3 protein: CASSFPGGRGRRETQYF
CDR3 DNA: TGTGCCAGCAGCTTCCCCGGGGGACGGGGGCGGAGGGAGACCCAGTACTTC

clone size: -
J gene: TRBJ1-6
D gene: -
V gene: TRBV20-1
CDR3 protein: CSATGAGNSPLHF
CDR3 DNA: TGCAGTGCCACCGGGGCAGGGAATTCACCCCTCCACTTT

clone size: many
J gene: TRBJ1-5
D gene: -
V gene: TRBV27
CDR3 protein: CASSPSAGSNQPQHF
CDR3 DNA: TGTGCCAGCAGTCCCTCGGCAGGTAGCAATCAGCCCCAGCATTTT

clone size: -
J gene: TRBJ1-4
D gene: TRBD1
V gene: TRBV12-3/TRBV12-4
CDR3 protein: CANSPRTGINEKLFF
CDR3 DNA: TGTGCCAACAGCCCGCGGACAGGGATTAATGAAAAACTGTTTTTT

clone size: many
J gene: TRBJ2-3
D gene: TRBD1
V gene: TRBV15
CDR3 protein: CATSLRTGGTDTQYF
CDR3 DNA: TGTGCCACCAGCCTCCGGACAGGAGGCACAGATACGCAGTATTTT

clone size: few
J gene: TRBJ1-1
D gene: -
V gene: TRBV6-2/TRBV6-3
CDR3 protein: CASNDSPNTEAFF
CDR3 DNA: TGTGCCAGCAATGACAGTCCGAACACTGAAGCTTTCTTT

clone size: -
J gene: TRBJ2-1
D gene: TRBD2
V gene: TRBV7-2
CDR3 protein: CASSLAAGARGNEQFF
CDR3 DNA: TGTGCCAGCAGCTTAGCAGCGGGAGCCAGGGGCAATGAGCAGTTCTTC

clone size: many
J gene: TRBJ1-2
D gene: -
V gene: TRBV5-1
CDR3 protein: CASSLYEHLNYGYTF
CDR3 DNA: TGCGCCAGCAGCTTGTATGAACACCTAAACTATGGCTACACCTTC

clone size: many
J gene: TRBJ2-1
D gene: TRBD2
V gene: TRBV10-3
CDR3 protein: CAISDLAGSEQFF
CDR3 DNA: TGTGCCATCAGTGACCTAGCGGGGAGTGAGCAGTTCTTC

clone size: -
J gene: TRBJ2-4
D gene: -
V gene: TRBV12-3/TRBV12-4
CDR3 protein: CASNPSLGGSKNIQYF
CDR3 DNA: TGTGCCAGCAACCCGTCCTTGGGGGGTTCCAAAAACATTCAGTACTTC

clone size: -
J gene: TRBJ2-7
D gene: TRBD2
V gene: TRBV20-1
CDR3 protein: CSARGASGNYEQYF
CDR3 DNA: TGCAGTGCTAGAGGGGCTAGCGGGAACTACGAGCAGTACTTC

clone size: many
J gene: TRBJ2-1
D gene: -
V gene: TRBV5-4
CDR3 protein: CASSSGNRGNEQFF
CDR3 DNA: TGTGCCAGCAGCTCGGGGAATCGAGGGAATGAGCAGTTCTTC

clone size: many
J gene: TRBJ2-7
D gene: TRBD2
V gene: TRBV28
CDR3 protein: CASSSRGGIYEQYF
CDR3 DNA: TGTGCCAGCAGTTCTCGGGGAGGGATCTACGAGCAGTACTTC

clone size: -
J gene: TRBJ2-1
D gene: -
V gene: TRBV20-1
CDR3 protein: CSYLRDEQFF
CDR3 DNA: TGCAGTTATTTGAGAGATGAGCAGTTCTTC

clone size: few
J gene: TRBJ2-7
D gene: -
V gene: TRBV20-1
CDR3 protein: CSASLAVYEQYF
CDR3 DNA: TGCAGTGCTAGCCTAGCAGTCTACGAGCAGTACTTC

clone size: few
J gene: TRBJ1-6
D gene: TRBD1
V gene: TRBV7-9
CDR3 protein: CASSSGTGAGDSPLHF
CDR3 DNA: TGTGCCAGCAGCTCCGGTACAGGGGCGGGCGATTCACCCCTCCACTTT

clone size: many
J gene: TRBJ1-1
D gene: -
V gene: TRBV14
CDR3 protein: CASSRTNTEAFF
CDR3 DNA: TGTGCCAGCAGCCGAACGAACACTGAAGCTTTCTTT

clone size: many
J gene: TRBJ1-1
D gene: -
V gene: TRBV7-2
CDR3 protein: CASSSLGTWGPTEAFF
CDR3 DNA: TGTGCCAGCAGCTCCCTAGGTACGTGGGGTCCCACTGAAGCTTTCTTT

clone size: -
J gene: TRBJ2-3
D gene: -
V gene: TRBV6-1
CDR3 protein: CAATKRGTDTQYF
CDR3 DNA: TGTGCCGCGACTAAGAGGGGCACAGATACGCAGTATTTT

clone size: -
J gene: TRBJ1-5
D gene: -
V gene: TRBV18
CDR3 protein: CASSPRGGSGQPQHF
CDR3 DNA: TGTGCCAGCTCACCACGTGGAGGATCCGGTCAGCCCCAGCATTTT

clone size: few
J gene: TRBJ1-5
D gene: -
V gene: TRBV12-5
CDR3 protein: CASGWGTGSGNQPQHF
CDR3 DNA: TGTGCTAGTGGTTGGGGGACCGGGTCTGGCAATCAGCCCCAGCATTTT

clone size: -
J gene: TRBJ1-4
D gene: -
V gene: TRBV7-9
CDR3 protein: CASSPGTYEEKLFF
CDR3 DNA: TGTGCCAGCAGCCCCGGGACTTATGAGGAAAAACTGTTTTTT

clone size: few
J gene: TRBJ1-5
D gene: -
V gene: TRBV6-1
CDR3 protein: CASSDTGPGLDQPQHF
CDR3 DNA: TGTGCCAGCAGTGACACAGGGCCGGGACTGGATCAGCCCCAGCATTTT

clone size: -
J gene: TRBJ2-3
D gene: TRBD2
V gene: TRBV6-4
CDR3 protein: CASSDSASGGSDAQYF
CDR3 DNA: TGTGCCAGCAGTGACTCGGCTAGCGGGGGGTCTGATGCGCAGTATTTT

clone size: -
J gene: TRBJ1-1
D gene: TRBD1
V gene: TRBV30
CDR3 protein: CAWSAVSGRGRPEAFF
CDR3 DNA: TGTGCCTGGAGTGCCGTATCGGGCAGGGGGCGGCCTGAAGCTTTCTTT

clone size: -
J gene: TRBJ1-1
D gene: TRBD1
V gene: TRBV7-8
CDR3 protein: CASSLGPNRGGTEAFF
CDR3 DNA: TGTGCCAGCAGCTTAGGGCCTAACAGGGGTGGGACTGAAGCTTTCTTT

clone size: many
J gene: TRBJ2-3
D gene: TRBD2
V gene: TRBV20-1
CDR3 protein: CSAGSFLAGGLISTDTQYF
CDR3 DNA: TGCAGTGCTGGCAGCTTTTTGGCGGGGGGCCTTATTAGCACAGATACGCAGTATTTT

clone size: few
J gene: TRBJ1-3
D gene: -
V gene: TRBV3-1
CDR3 protein: CASSPAWQSSGNTIYF
CDR3 DNA: TGTGCCAGCAGCCCAGCCTGGCAGAGCTCTGGAAACACCATATATTTT

clone size: many
J gene: TRBJ2-5
D gene: -
V gene: TRBV5-1
CDR3 protein: CASSWGEETQYF
CDR3 DNA: TGCGCCAGCAGCTGGGGGGAAGAGACCCAGTACTTC

clone size: many
J gene: TRBJ2-7
D gene: TRBD2
V gene: TRBV7-7
CDR3 protein: CASSLFFTGSRRGVSYEQYF
CDR3 DNA: TGTGCTAGCAGCTTATTTTTTACGGGTTCTAGGCGGGGGGTCTCCTACGAGCAGTACTTC

clone size: few
J gene: TRBJ1-3
D gene: -
V gene: TRBV5-1
CDR3 protein: CASSTSGNTIYF
CDR3 DNA: TGCGCCAGCTCGACCTCTGGAAACACCATATATTTT

clone size: many
J gene: TRBJ2-1
D gene: TRBD2
V gene: TRBV27
CDR3 protein: CASSSGWASGGYNEQFF
CDR3 DNA: TGTGCCAGCAGTTCTGGGTGGGCTAGCGGGGGATACAATGAGCAGTTCTTC